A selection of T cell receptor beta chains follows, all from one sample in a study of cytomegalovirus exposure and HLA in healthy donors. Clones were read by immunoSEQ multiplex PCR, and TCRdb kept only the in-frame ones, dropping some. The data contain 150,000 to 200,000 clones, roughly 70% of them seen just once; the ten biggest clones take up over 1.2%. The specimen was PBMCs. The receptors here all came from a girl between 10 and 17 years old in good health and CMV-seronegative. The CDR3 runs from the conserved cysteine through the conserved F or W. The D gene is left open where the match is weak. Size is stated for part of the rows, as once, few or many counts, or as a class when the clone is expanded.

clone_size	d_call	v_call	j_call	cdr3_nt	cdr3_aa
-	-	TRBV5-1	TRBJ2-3	TGCGCCAGCAGCTCCCTAGACAGGACTAGCACAGATACGCAGTATTTT	CASSSLDRTSTDTQYF
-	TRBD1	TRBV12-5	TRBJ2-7	TGTGCTAGTGGTTTGCACAGGGGGAGCTCCTACGAGCAGTACTTC	CASGLHRGSSYEQYF
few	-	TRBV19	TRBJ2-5	TGTGCCAGTAGTAATCCCTGGAGGGGGCGTGCGACCCAGTACTTC	CASSNPWRGRATQYF
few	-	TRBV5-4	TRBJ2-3	TGTGCCATCCACGACATAACAGATACGCAGTATTTT	CAIHDITDTQYF
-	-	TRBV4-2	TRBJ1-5	TGTGCCAGCAGCCAAGATTTACAGGGTGGACAGCCCCAGCATTTT	CASSQDLQGGQPQHF
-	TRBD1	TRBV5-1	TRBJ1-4	TGCGCCAGCAGCTTGCAGCACAGGGGAGAGGAAAAACTGTTTTTT	CASSLQHRGEEKLFF
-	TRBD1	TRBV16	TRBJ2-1	TGTGCCAGCAGCCTTCGGACAGGGGGGGACCTCAATGAGCAGTTCTTC	CASSLRTGGDLNEQFF
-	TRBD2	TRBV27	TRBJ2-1	TGTGCCAGCAGTTTTTTAACTAGCGGGGAAAGGCAGTTCTTC	CASSFLTSGERQFF
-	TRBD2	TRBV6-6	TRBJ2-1	TGTGCCAGCAGTTACGGGGCTAGCGGGGGTCGGAATGAGCAGTTCTTC	CASSYGASGGRNEQFF
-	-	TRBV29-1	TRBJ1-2	TGCAGCGTTGTAAACATCCACTATGGCTACACCTTC	CSVVNIHYGYTF
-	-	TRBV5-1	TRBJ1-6	TGCGCCAGCAGCTTGGAGGCGGCAGATAAACTAAATTCACCCCTCCACTTT	CASSLEAADKLNSPLHF
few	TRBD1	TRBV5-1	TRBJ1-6	TGCGCCAGCAGCCTCGGGACAGGGAAGCTAAACTCCTATAATTCACCCCTCCACTTT	CASSLGTGKLNSYNSPLHF
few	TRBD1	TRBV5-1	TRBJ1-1	TGCGCCAGCAGCTTGGACCCGGGACAGGGGAACACTGAAGCTTTCTTT	CASSLDPGQGNTEAFF